The next 21 T cell receptor beta chains were all read from a single sample in a study of beta chain features in type 1 diabetes. General study results and limits: Type 1 diabetes patients had moderately but significantly shorter TCRB CDR3s in all four CD4+ subsets.

What these receptors recognize is not known. The whole isolated RNA underwent reverse transcription, so sequencing captured expressed TCRB transcripts. Profiled with immunoSEQ multiplex PCR; TCRdb holds only in-frame clones, not every one. The sample records under 300,000 clones, around 21% being singletons. Material: naive CD4+ T cells from blood. The source of these receptors is a woman between 35 and 50 years old with type 1 diabetes.

The J gene is TRBJ2-4, the V gene TRBV7-2; possibly TRBD1 for D (5 bases). The CDR3 covers 14 residues. Looked up from germline, CDR1 is SGHTA and CDR2 is FQGNSA. Trimming removed 1 base at V and 5 bases at J, with 9 bases between. The CDR3, as DNA: TGTGCCAGCAGCTTAGGACAGCTTGAAAACATTCAGTACTTC. It codes for CASSLGQLENIQYF.

The chain has TRBV7-2 and TRBJ2-4, with TRBD1 identical over 9 bases. CDR1 and CDR2 from the germline V gene are SGHTA and FQGNSA. Trimming took 9 bases from V and 9 from J; bases not matched to a gene: 3. The CDR3 is made up of 11 amino acids. CDR3 region: CASGTGLIQYF. In nucleotides, the CDR3 is TGTGCCAGTGGGACAGGGCTCATTCAGTACTTC.

The chain links TRBV5-1 to TRBJ2-1, with TRBD1 as a possible D gene (6 bases). Germline CDR1 reads SGHRS; CDR2 reads YFSETQ. This CDR3 has 14 residues. V was clipped by 7 bases and J by 4 bases, with 15 bases between them. The CDR3 DNA reads as TGCGCCAGCTGCCAAGGACAGAGTTACAATGAGCAGTTCTTC. Protein sequence: CASCQGQSYNEQFF.

The chain links TRBV9 to TRBJ2-3; the match to TRBD2 covers 7 bases. Trimming removed 0 bases from V and 0 bases from J; junction bases left unmatched: 4. The germline V gene has CDR1 SGDLS and CDR2 YYNGEE. CDR3 length equals 16 residues. This chain's CDR3 is CASSVAASGSTDTQYF. CDR3 in DNA: TGTGCCAGCAGCGTAGCGGCTAGCGGCAGCACAGATACGCAGTATTTT.

The chain carries TRBV29-1 and TRBJ2-1; the match to TRBD2 covers 10 bases. The CDR3 runs to 17 residues. Germline CDR1 SQVTM, CDR2 ANQGSEA. Trimming took 6 bases from V and 6 from J; bases not matched to a gene: 17. CDR3 region: CSVPGERGGLIRNEQFF. DNA of the CDR3: TGCAGCGTCCCTGGGGAGCGGGGGGGCCTAATTCGCAATGAGCAGTTCTTC.

In its sample, this clone was seen a few times. The V gene is TRBV29-1, the J gene TRBJ2-1; 7 nucleotides align to TRBD1. Losses at the gene ends were 8 bases for V and 3 bases for J; bases not matched to a gene: 7. The germline gives CDR1 SQVTM, CDR2 ANQGSEA. The CDR3 covers 13 residues. This CDR3 is CSSLRDSYNEQFF. CDR3 DNA: TGCAGCAGTCTCCGGGACAGCTACAATGAGCAGTTCTTC.

This chain's CDR3 is CASSPQTSRADTQYF. The DNA for the CDR3 is TGTGCCAGCTCACCACAGACTTCGCGAGCTGATACGCAGTATTTT. The chain employs TRBV18 and TRBJ2-3, with D hard to call. The CDR3 sequence is 15 residues long. Per germline, CDR1 KGHSH and CDR2 LQKENI. The V end was cut by 1 base, the J end by 6 bases, with 14 bases between.

This clone has more than one count but fewer than ten. The chain couples TRBV28 to TRBJ2-5, with D hard to call. This CDR3 comprises 11 residues. Germline-derived CDR1 and CDR2 are MDHEN and SYDVKM. Trimming cost V 5 bases and J 5 bases, with 6 bases left between them. CDR3 sequence (DNA): TGTGCCAGCAGTATCGAGGAGACCCAGTACTTC. Residues: CASSIEETQYF.

The chain has TRBV13 and TRBJ1-1; maybe TRBD1 (5 bases). Germline CDR1 reads PRHDT; CDR2 reads FYEKMQ (reference sequence). The V end lost 4 bases, the J end lost 8 bases, and 23 bases lay between the germline ends. The CDR3 runs 16 residues. As DNA, the CDR3 is TGTGCCAGCAGCTCCGGGGTGGGGGGACCCCGACACGAAGCTTTCTTT. Translated, it gives CASSSGVGGPRHEAFF. Based on the CDR3 plus reference TRBV13 and TRBJ1-1, the full variable domain is AAGVIQSPRHLIKEKRETATLKCYPIPRHDTVYWYQQGPGQDPQFLISFYEKMQSDKGSIPDRFSAQQFSDYHSELNMSSLELGDSALYFCASSSGVGGPRHEAFFGQGTRLTVV.

A few counts support this clone. This chain links TRBV5-5 with TRBJ2-3; D ambiguous. CDR1 is SGHKS and CDR2 is YYEKEE in the germline V gene (reference sequence). The CDR3 has 14 residues. Trimming left V 0 bases short and J 6 bases short, with 11 bases between. CDR3 protein: CASSLVTLLDTQYF. The CDR3 nucleotides read TGTGCCAGCAGCTTGGTGACTCTGCTGGATACGCAGTATTTT. Filled out from reference TRBV5-5 and TRBJ2-3, the complete variable domain reads DAGVTQSPTHLIKTRGQQVTLRCSPISGHKSVSWYQQVLGQGPQFIFQYYEKEERGRGNFPDRFSARQFPNYSSELNVNALLLGDSALYLCASSLVTLLDTQYFGPGTRLTVL.

This clone was seen a handful of times. The chain recombines TRBV18 with TRBJ1-1; D gene uncertain. CDR3 size: 13 residues. Trimming took off 7 bases at V and 2 bases at J, with 11 bases between the two ends. Per germline, CDR1 KGHSH and CDR2 LQKENI. CDR3: CASYPSLNTEAFF. CDR3 bases: TGTGCCAGCTACCCCTCCCTAAACACTGAAGCTTTCTTT.

This clone came up a few times. This chain connects TRBV7-2 to TRBJ2-7; the D gene is possibly TRBD2 (5 bases). This CDR3 spans 15 amino acids. CDR1 and CDR2 (germline): SGHTA, FQGNSA. Trimming left V 3 bases short and J 0 bases short, with 12 bases between. For the CDR3, the DNA is TGTGCCAGCAGCTTCGGTAGGGAGTCCTCCTACGAGCAGTACTTC. Protein: CASSFGRESSYEQYF.

This clone was recorded a few times. The V and J genes are TRBV30 and TRBJ2-1, with TRBD1 matching 9 bases. The CDR3 spans 14 residues. Germline V gene lookup returns CDR1 GTSNPN and CDR2 SVGIG (reference sequence). V gave up 7 bases and J gave up 8 bases; unmatched junction bases: 12. CDR3 region: CASQTGQGRDEQFF. The CDR3 DNA is TGTGCCTCTCAGACGGGACAGGGTAGGGATGAGCAGTTCTTC.

This clone was observed a handful of times. The V gene is TRBV19, the J gene TRBJ2-1; D perhaps matches TRBD2 (5 bases). CDR3 length equals 14 residues. V lost 8 bases and J lost 0, with 11 bases in between. Looked up from germline, CDR1 is LNHDA and CDR2 is SQIVND (reference sequence). The CDR3 protein is CASSSFASYNEQFF. CDR3 nucleotides: TGTGCCAGTTCTAGCTTCGCCTCCTACAATGAGCAGTTCTTC.

In this sample, this clone turned up a few times. The chain employs TRBV27 and TRBJ2-3; 7 bases align to TRBD2. From germline, CDR1 is MNHEY and CDR2 SMNVEV (reference sequence). The CDR3 has 15 residues. V lost 6 bases to trimming and J lost 5 bases; unmatched junction nucleotides: 11. The DNA for the CDR3 is TGTGCCAGCAGCCGGAGGGCGGGAGTAGTAGATACGCAGTATTTT. Its protein product is CASSRRAGVVDTQYF.

The DNA of the CDR3 is TGTGCCAGCTCACCCATGGCGGGACAGGGGATCCAGCCCCAGCATTTT. Its protein is CASSPMAGQGIQPQHF. The chain links TRBV18 to TRBJ1-5, with 10 nucleotides matching TRBD1. J was trimmed by 7 bases and V by 3 bases; bases with no gene match: 9. The germline V gene has CDR1 KGHSH and CDR2 LQKENI. The CDR3 has 16 residues.

The J gene is TRBJ2-5, the V gene TRBV25-1; 9 bases map to TRBD2. Trimming took 2 bases from V and 4 from J; bases not matched to a gene: 14. Germline CDR1 reads MGHDK; CDR2 reads SYGVNS. The CDR3 is 18 residues long. This CDR3 reads CASSEHPQGLAGIETQYF. The DNA of the CDR3 is TGTGCCAGCAGTGAACATCCTCAGGGGCTAGCGGGAATAGAGACCCAGTACTTC.

A few counts support this clone. This chain uses TRBV4-2 with TRBJ1-3; D is unresolved. Germline CDR1 is LGHNA and CDR2 is YNFKEQ. V lost 7 bases, J lost 0 bases, and 16 bases lay in between. The CDR3 loop spans 16 amino acids. CDR3 residues: CASTAGASGSGNTIYF. The CDR3 DNA reads as TGTGCCAGCACTGCGGGAGCGTCGGGCTCTGGAAACACCATATATTTT.

This clone was detected only a few times. V usage is TRBV18 and J usage is TRBJ1-4; D remains ambiguous. Per germline, CDR1 KGHSH and CDR2 LQKENI. The CDR3 consists of 16 residues. V lost 3 bases and J 2 bases, leaving 13 bases between the germline ends. The CDR3 coding sequence is TGTGCCAGCTCACCTCCGAGAGCCGGGACTAATGAAAAACTGTTTTTT. It is translated as CASSPPRAGTNEKLFF. The full variable domain, in which reference TRBV18 and TRBJ1-4 provide the parts outside the CDR3, is NAGVMQNPRHLVRRRGQEARLRCSPMKGHSHVYWYRQLPEEGLKFMVYLQKENIIDESGMPKERFSAEFPKEGPSILRIQQVVRGDSAAYFCASSPPRAGTNEKLFFGSGTQLSVL.

The V and J genes are TRBV9 and TRBJ2-6; weak D call: TRBD1 (5 bases). The germline V gene has CDR1 SGDLS and CDR2 YYNGEE. The CDR3 has 15 amino acids. V was pared by 3 bases and J by 2 bases, with 9 bases between. The DNA for the CDR3 is TGTGCCAGCAGCGCAACAGGAGCTGGGGCCAACGTCCTGACTTTC. It is translated as CASSATGAGANVLTF.

J is TRBJ2-1 and V is TRBV27; TRBD2 aligns across 12 bases. After removal of 6 bases from V and 7 bases from J, the junction contained 7 bases not matched to a gene. This CDR3 is built from 15 residues. Germline CDR1 and CDR2: MNHEY and SMNVEV (reference sequence). CDR3 in DNA: TGTGCCAGCAGACAAGGACTAGCGGGGAAAAATGAGCAGTTCTTC. It yields the protein CASRQGLAGKNEQFF.